A single sample is the source of the 11 T cell receptor beta chains below, sequenced in a study of cytomegalovirus exposure and HLA in healthy donors. The PCR contained 60 Vbeta and 13 Jbeta primers. Assay: immunoSEQ multiplex PCR; the TCRdb copy retains only in-frame clones and omits some. This table has roughly 150,000 clones, around 80% appearing once. What was sequenced was PBMCs. The receptors stem from a girl aged 10 to 17 in good health and CMV-seropositive.

V usage is TRBV5-1 and J usage is TRBJ2-1, with 7 bases that match TRBD1. The germline V gene has CDR1 SGHRS and CDR2 YFSETQ. The V gene end was trimmed by 5 bases and the J gene end by 0 bases; junction bases not matched to a gene: 8. This CDR3 contains 16 residues. The DNA of the CDR3 is TGCGCCAGCAGTTTGACCGGGACAGTCTCCTACAATGAGCAGTTCTTC. Translating it yields CASSLTGTVSYNEQFF.

V is TRBV5-1 and J is TRBJ1-5; no clear D. V dropped 0 bases and J dropped 2 bases, with 9 bases sitting between them. This CDR3 is 15 amino acids long. CDR1 SGHRS and CDR2 YFSETQ come from the germline V gene. The CDR3 region is CASSLGRSGNQPQHF. The CDR3 nucleotides read TGCGCCAGCAGCTTGGGTAGGAGTGGCAATCAGCCCCAGCATTTT.

The rearrangement uses TRBV19 and TRBJ1-2, with D tentatively TRBD1 (6 bases). Trimming pared 0 bases from V and 2 bases from J, leaving 13 bases between. The germline CDR1 and CDR2 sequences are LNHDA and SQIVND (reference sequence). CDR3 length: 16 residues. In nucleotides, the CDR3 is TGTGCCAGTAGTATAGACCAACAGGGCCTCAACTATGGCTACACCTTC. Its protein is CASSIDQQGLNYGYTF.

This clone appeared a few times. The CDR3 loop reads CASSGGTNQPQHF. Written as DNA, the CDR3 is TGTGCCAGCTCGGGGGGTACCAATCAGCCCCAGCATTTT. This chain uses TRBV27 with TRBJ1-5, with D maybe TRBD1 (5 bases). V was shortened by 8 bases and J by 3 bases, with 11 bases between the two germline ends. Germline V gene data show CDR1 as MNHEY and CDR2 as SMNVEV (reference sequence). The CDR3 is 13 amino acids.

The rearrangement links TRBV10-3 to TRBJ2-2, with D perhaps matching TRBD2 (5 bases). Germline values: CDR1 ENHRY, CDR2 SYGVKD. The CDR3 spans 15 residues. The V end lost 4 bases, the J end lost 7 bases, and 16 bases lay between the germline ends. CDR3 sequence reads: CAISALAPRVGELFF. The CDR3 DNA reads as TGTGCCATCAGTGCCCTAGCCCCGAGGGTCGGGGAGCTGTTTTTT.

The chain employs TRBV27 and TRBJ2-5; D is undetermined. This CDR3 contains 13 residues. Germline V lookup: CDR1 MNHEY, CDR2 SMNVEV (reference sequence). The V end lost 4 bases, the J end lost 4 bases, and 10 bases lay between the germline ends. CDR3 amino acids: CASSSGVAETQYF. The CDR3 DNA reads TGTGCCAGCAGTTCGGGTGTTGCAGAGACCCAGTACTTC.

The genes are TRBV12-5 and TRBJ1-5, with 9 bases that match TRBD1. The germline CDR1 and CDR2 sequences are LGHNT and FRNRAP. The CDR3 consists of 15 residues. J lost 6 bases, V lost 2 bases, and 5 bases had no gene match. The CDR3 is CASGLPRQGVQPQHF. CDR3 nucleotide sequence: TGTGCTAGTGGTTTGCCGAGACAGGGGGTTCAGCCCCAGCATTTT. Using reference TRBV12-5 and TRBJ1-5 for the parts outside the CDR3, the full variable domain is DARVTQTPRHKVTEMGQEVTMRCQPILGHNTVFWYRQTMMQGLELLAYFRNRAPLDDSGMPKDRFSAEMPDATLATLKIQPSEPRDSAVYFCASGLPRQGVQPQHFGDGTRLSIL.

The chain carries TRBV5-1 and TRBJ1-1; 8 positions match TRBD1. The V and J ends lost 6 bases and 0 bases, in that order; junction bases with no gene match: 1. There are 13 residues in the CDR3. Germline CDR1 SGHRS, CDR2 YFSETQ. CDR3 amino acids: CASTDRVNTEAFF. For the CDR3, the DNA is TGCGCCAGCACGGACAGGGTGAACACTGAAGCTTTCTTT.

V usage is TRBV29-1 and J usage is TRBJ2-7; D unclear. Trimming took off 7 bases at V and 5 bases at J, with 12 bases between the two ends. The CDR3 is 11 residues long. CDR1 is SQVTM, CDR2 ANQGSEA, per germline. CDR3 in amino acids: CSDRALHEQYF. DNA of the CDR3: TGCAGCGACCGAGCGCTCCACGAGCAGTACTTC.

The chain is built from TRBV10-1 and TRBJ2-1; no definite D call. This CDR3 spans 15 amino acids. Trimming pared 2 bases from V and 0 bases from J, leaving 8 bases between. Germline V lookup: CDR1 WNHNN, CDR2 SYGVQD (reference sequence). The CDR3 sequence: CASSETRSSYNEQFF. CDR3 DNA sequence: TGCGCCAGCAGTGAGACCCGGAGCTCCTACAATGAGCAGTTCTTC.

The chain employs TRBV19 and TRBJ2-1; D is possibly TRBD2 (6 bases). The V end was cut by 5 bases, the J end by 4 bases, with 30 bases between. Germline V gene lookup returns CDR1 LNHDA and CDR2 SQIVND (reference sequence). The CDR3 loop spans 20 amino acids. For the CDR3, the DNA is TGTGCCAGTAGTGATGGGGGACTCAGACAGCGGGCTGCCGGGTACAATGAGCAGTTCTTC. Translated: CASSDGGLRQRAAGYNEQFF.